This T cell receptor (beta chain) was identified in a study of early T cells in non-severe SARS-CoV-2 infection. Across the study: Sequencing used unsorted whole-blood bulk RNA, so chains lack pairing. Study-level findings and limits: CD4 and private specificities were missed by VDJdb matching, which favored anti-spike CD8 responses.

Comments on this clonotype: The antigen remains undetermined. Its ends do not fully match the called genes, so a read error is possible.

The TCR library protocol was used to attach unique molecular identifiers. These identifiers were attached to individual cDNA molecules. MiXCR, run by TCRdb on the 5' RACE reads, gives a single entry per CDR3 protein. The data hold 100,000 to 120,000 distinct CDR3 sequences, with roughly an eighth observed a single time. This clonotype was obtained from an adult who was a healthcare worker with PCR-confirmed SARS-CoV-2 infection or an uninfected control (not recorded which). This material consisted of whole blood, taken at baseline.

The CDR3 is CTSSDGTGDIQETQYF. The CDR3 DNA is TGTACCAGCAGTGACGGAACGGGGGACATCCAAGAGACCCAGTACTTC. The chain is built from TRBV6-4 and TRBJ2-5; D may be TRBD1 or TRBD2 (6 bases each). Looked up from germline, CDR1 is MRHNA and CDR2 is SNTAGT. CDR3 length: 16 residues.